This entry is about one T cell receptor (beta chain). The antigen remains undetermined. These data originate in a study of T cell responses to AZD1222 COVID-19 vaccine. Study-wide context: The analysis combined second doses at about 4 or about 12 weeks.

General study results and limits: Regions 160-218 and 743-854 dominated among vaccine-associated CD4 TCRs spanning spike. In a largely white British group with more females than males, clonal diversity was possibly underestimated.

Sequencing was performed with immunoSEQ multiplex PCR; in TCRdb, only in-frame clones are kept and a portion is missing. The sample has about 180,000 clones, 70% to 90% seen once. Germline CDR1 is SEHNR and CDR2 is FQNEAQ (reference sequence). The CDR3 contains 14 residues. V shed 5 bases and J shed 0 bases, with 10 bases lying between them. The clonotype was recovered from an adult in good health. The chain couples TRBV7-9 to TRBJ1-2; D gene ambiguous. The source was peripheral blood, collected on day 0 of AZD1222 vaccination. Here the CDR3 reads CASSGPGTNYGYTF. In DNA form, the CDR3 reads TGTGCCAGCAGCGGGCCCGGGACTAACTATGGCTACACCTTC.